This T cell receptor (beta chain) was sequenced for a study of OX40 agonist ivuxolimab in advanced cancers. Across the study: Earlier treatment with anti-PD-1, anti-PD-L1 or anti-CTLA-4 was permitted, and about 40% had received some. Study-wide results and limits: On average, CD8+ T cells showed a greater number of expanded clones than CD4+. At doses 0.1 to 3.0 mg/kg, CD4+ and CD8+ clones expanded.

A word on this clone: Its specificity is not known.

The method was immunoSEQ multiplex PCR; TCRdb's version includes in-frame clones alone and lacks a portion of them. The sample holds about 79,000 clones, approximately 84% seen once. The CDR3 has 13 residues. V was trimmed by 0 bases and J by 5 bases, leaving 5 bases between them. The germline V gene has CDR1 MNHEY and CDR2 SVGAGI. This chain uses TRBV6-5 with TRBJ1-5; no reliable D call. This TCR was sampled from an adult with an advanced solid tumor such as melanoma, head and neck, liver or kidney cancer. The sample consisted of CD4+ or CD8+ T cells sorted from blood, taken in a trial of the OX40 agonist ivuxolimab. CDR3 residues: CASSYSVYQPQHF. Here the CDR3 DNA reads TGTGCCAGCAGTTACTCGGTCTATCAGCCCCAGCATTTT.